This entry lists 18 T cell receptor beta chains sequenced from one sample in a study of blood T cell repertoires in COVID-19. Data came from immunoSEQ multiplex PCR; TCRdb stores just in-frame clones and leaves some out. The sample shows about 140,000 clones, about four fifths of them seen only once. Specimen: peripheral blood. These receptors were taken from a human donor in a cohort sampled during active COVID-19.

The chain employs TRBV10-1 and TRBJ2-2; no definite D call. The CDR3 has 11 amino acids. Trimming left V 7 bases short and J 3 bases short, with 3 bases between. Per germline, CDR1 WNHNN and CDR2 SYGVQD (reference sequence). CDR3 residues: CASIDTGELFF. In DNA form, the CDR3 reads TGCGCCAGCATCGACACCGGGGAGCTGTTTTTT.

The J gene is TRBJ1-3, the V gene TRBV15; 8 nucleotides align to TRBD1. The germline gives CDR1 LNHNV, CDR2 YYDKDF (reference sequence). With V trimmed by 2 bases and J by 0 bases, 3 bases remained unmatched. The CDR3 contains 16 residues. In DNA form, the CDR3 reads TGTGCCACCAGCAGACGGACAGGGAGCTCTGGAAACACCATATATTTT. Protein: CATSRRTGSSGNTIYF.

This clone appeared once. This CDR3 reads CASSLPNRGGAFF. In nucleotides, the CDR3 is TGTGCCAGCAGCTTACCTAACAGGGGGGGAGCTTTCTTT. The V gene is TRBV7-9, the J gene TRBJ1-1, with 8 nucleotides matching TRBD1. J was trimmed by 10 bases and V by 2 bases; bases with no gene match: 6. The CDR3 is 13 residues long. Germline loops: CDR1 SEHNR, CDR2 FQNEAQ (reference sequence).

The chain is built from TRBV4-1 and TRBJ2-5; 9 bases match TRBD2. The V segment lost 0 bases and the J segment 1 base; nucleotides outside the gene matches: 9. CDR1 MGHRA and CDR2 YSYEKL come from the germline V gene. The CDR3 contains 18 residues. The CDR3 sequence is CASSQDGYSGGIQETQYF. The CDR3 DNA sequence: TGCGCCAGCAGCCAAGATGGATATAGCGGGGGCATCCAAGAGACCCAGTACTTC.

The chain has TRBV19 and TRBJ2-6; D may be TRBD1 (5 bases). CDR1 LNHDA and CDR2 SQIVND come from the germline V gene (reference sequence). This CDR3 is built from 15 residues. Trimming stripped 6 bases from V and 7 bases from J, with 16 bases between. Here the CDR3 DNA reads TGTGCCAGTAGGGTGGACAAAGGTGGCGCCAACGTCCTGACTTTC. Translation gives CASRVDKGGANVLTF.

The chain couples TRBV7-9 to TRBJ1-1; 7 bases are a match to TRBD1. J gave up 5 bases and V 3 bases, and 6 bases lay outside the gene matches. Germline CDR1 reads SEHNR; CDR2 reads FQNEAQ (reference sequence). This CDR3 is 14 amino acids long. DNA for the CDR3: TGTGCCAGCAGCTTTCGACAGGGATTGACTGAAGCTTTCTTT. It is translated as CASSFRQGLTEAFF.

The rearrangement joins TRBV7-9 to TRBJ2-5; 10 bases align to TRBD2. CDR3 length: 14 amino acids. V gave up 5 bases and J gave up 2 bases; unmatched junction bases: 2. CDR1 and CDR2 (germline): SEHNR, FQNEAQ (reference sequence). The CDR3 nucleotides are TGTGCCAGCAGCCAGCGGGGGGGACAAGAGACCCAGTACTTC. Encoded protein: CASSQRGGQETQYF.

This rearrangement joins TRBV2 to TRBJ2-7, with D tentatively TRBD1 (6 bases). Germline-derived CDR1 and CDR2 are SNHLY and FYNNEI. Between the trimmed V and J ends, which lost 5 bases and 1 base, there was a span of 12 bases. The CDR3 runs 14 residues. In DNA, the CDR3 is TGTGCCAGCAGTTCCAATGGACAGTCCTACGAGCAGTACTTC. Its protein is CASSSNGQSYEQYF.

V gene TRBV9 combines with J gene TRBJ1-1, with no clear D. Trimming shortened V by 6 bases and J by 0 bases, and 15 bases separated the two germline ends. Germline V CDR1 and CDR2: SGDLS, YYNGEE. CDR3 size: 15 residues. CDR3 sequence reads: CASTMTPLMNTEAFF. In DNA, the CDR3 is TGTGCCAGCACCATGACACCGCTAATGAACACTGAAGCTTTCTTT.

The genes are TRBV6-5 and TRBJ2-7; TRBD1 is a possible D gene (5 bases). The CDR3 is 14 amino acids. V was clipped by 7 bases and J by 0 bases, with 13 bases between them. Germline CDR1 MNHEY, CDR2 SVGAGI. Here the CDR3 DNA reads TGTGCCAGCATGATGACAGACAGCTCCTACGAGCAGTACTTC. It codes for CASMMTDSSYEQYF.

This clone was seen just once. J is TRBJ2-5 and V is TRBV3-1 (or the pseudogene TRBV3-2); maybe TRBD2 (5 bases). Germline CDR1 is LGHDT and CDR2 is YNNKEL (reference sequence). Trimming removed 3 bases from V and 2 bases from J, with 7 bases in between. This CDR3 has 13 amino acids. This CDR3 is CASSQGVQETQYF. DNA of the CDR3: TGTGCCAGCAGCCAGGGAGTTCAAGAGACCCAGTACTTC.

The CDR3 is CASSSTFSGAGELFF. Here the CDR3 DNA reads TGTGCCAGCAGCTCCACCTTTAGCGGGGCCGGGGAGCTGTTTTTT. The chain is built from TRBV11-2 and TRBJ2-2, with 8 bases that match TRBD2. The CDR3 runs 15 residues. With V trimmed by 4 bases and J by 6 bases, 7 bases remained unmatched. Germline assignment: CDR1 SGHAT and CDR2 FQNNGV.

The chain has TRBV7-3 and TRBJ1-1; 9 bases align to TRBD1. The trim removed 4 bases at V and 1 base at J, leaving 4 bases unmatched. CDR1 and CDR2 (germline): SGHTA, FQGTGA. The CDR3 runs 15 residues. This CDR3 reads CASSWGTGRNTEAFF. The CDR3 DNA sequence: TGTGCCAGCAGCTGGGGGACAGGGCGGAACACTGAAGCTTTCTTT. The variable domain in full, with the rest retrieved from reference TRBV7-3 and TRBJ1-1, is GAGVSQTPSNKVTEKGKYVELRCDPISGHTALYWYRQSLGQGPEFLIYFQGTGAADDSGLPNDRFFAVRPEGSVSTLKIQRTERGDSAVYLCASSWGTGRNTEAFFGQGTRLTVV.

The genes are TRBV29-1 and TRBJ1-4, with D possibly TRBD1 on 6 matching bases. Trimming pared 6 bases from V and 13 bases from J, leaving 15 bases between. This CDR3 region has 11 residues. The germline V gene has CDR1 SQVTM and CDR2 ANQGSEA. CDR3 protein: CSVSTGLGLFF. CDR3 nucleotides: TGCAGCGTATCTACAGGGTTGGGACTGTTTTTT.

The rearrangement uses TRBV6-6 and TRBJ1-4; D perhaps matches TRBD1 (5 bases). Trimming took 9 bases from V and 7 from J, leaving 21 bases between them. This CDR3 contains 15 residues. Looked up from germline, CDR1 is MNHNY and CDR2 is SVGAGI (reference sequence). In DNA form, the CDR3 reads TGTGCCAGTAATCCCGGGGTGTGGGGGGGTGAAAAACTGTTTTTT. This sequence encodes CASNPGVWGGEKLFF.

The CDR3 nucleotides read TGTGCCAGCAGCCCGAGGCGGGCTAGCGGGGGGGCCCAGGAATACACAGATACGCAGTATTTT. This codes for CASSPRRASGGAQEYTDTQYF. J is TRBJ2-3 and V is TRBV4-2, with 12 positions matching TRBD2. The germline gives CDR1 LGHNA, CDR2 YNFKEQ. The CDR3 is 21 residues long. V lost 4 bases and J lost 2; bases outside the gene matches: 19.

The CDR3 sequence: CSVAPPLGGDYEQYF. CDR3 sequence (DNA): TGCAGCGTTGCTCCCCCCCTAGGGGGGGACTACGAGCAGTACTTC. The V and J genes are TRBV29-1 and TRBJ2-7, with a tentative D call TRBD2 (7 bases). CDR1 and CDR2 (germline): SQVTM, ANQGSEA. V lost 4 bases, J lost 3 bases, and 19 bases lay in between. This CDR3 is 15 amino acids long.

The chain combines TRBV7-9 with TRBJ1-3; D not certain. V was cut by 8 bases and J by 0 bases, with 17 bases left in between. CDR1 is SEHNR and CDR2 is FQNEAQ in the germline V gene (reference sequence). This CDR3 is built from 16 residues. CDR3 sequence reads: CASGPSTASSGNTIYF. As DNA, the CDR3 is TGTGCCAGCGGCCCCTCGACTGCTTCCTCTGGAAACACCATATATTTT. Combining the CDR3 with reference TRBV7-9 and TRBJ1-3 gives the whole variable domain DTGVSQNPRHKITKRGQNVTFRCDPISEHNRLYWYRQTLGQGPEFLTYFQNEAQLEKSRLLSDRFSAERPKGSFSTLEIQRTEQGDSAMYLCASGPSTASSGNTIYFGEGSWLTVV.